The entry that follows covers one TCR beta chain sequence. Its antigen remains unknown. This sample is drawn from a study of OX40 agonist ivuxolimab in advanced cancers. Here immunoSEQ multiplex PCR was the method, and the copy in TCRdb shows in-frame clones only, minus some. The repertoire includes more than 75,000 clones, around 84% of them detected once, and around 1.1% sits in the top ten. The germline V gene has CDR1 LNHDA and CDR2 SQIVND (reference sequence). Trimming removed 5 bases at V and 5 bases at J, with 22 bases between. The CDR3 loop spans 18 amino acids. Study conclusions and caveats: The mean number of expanded clones was higher in CD8+ T cells than in CD4+.

Material: CD4+ or CD8+ T cells sorted from blood, obtained in a trial of the OX40 agonist ivuxolimab. The clonotype originates from an adult with an advanced solid tumor such as melanoma, head and neck, liver or kidney cancer. This sequence joins TRBV19 and TRBJ2-6; D is undetermined. CDR3 nucleotides: TGTGCCAGTAGTCTAACATTGACAAATCAAAGTCGGGCCAACGTCCTGACTTTC. Amino acids: CASSLTLTNQSRANVLTF.